This TCR beta chain appears in the sequencing data of a study of cytomegalovirus exposure and HLA in healthy donors (dated by TCRdb to about 2017). Turning to the overall study: An earlier analysis of 587 of the donors reported 276 Gb of sequence data and 95 million to 120 million unique TCR beta sequences obtained from about 180 million T cells. Approximately 310 gigabases of sequencing data and tens of millions of unique TCR sequences were included in an early release covering under 650 HLA-typed donors. The genetic ancestry cluster associated with self-reported Caucasian donors included around four fifths of the roughly 380 genotyped donors. The study aimed to test whether cataloging public T cell receptors could reveal signatures of past pathogen exposure. The T cell repertoires of 670 or so subjects were profiled by immunosequencing and related to cytomegalovirus serostatus. Besides the first cohort of about 730 subjects, a separate validation cohort made up of over 95 different subjects was used. To predict cytomegalovirus infection status, the study brought together high-throughput TCR immunosequencing, statistical association of individual TCRs with disease status, and machine learning. A later analysis re-analyzed previously published TCR beta repertoires from several hundred donors and added high-resolution HLA genotyping to study TCR occurrence patterns. In the later analysis, no new phenotypic data were used to find candidate immune exposures; instead, reliance was placed on TCR beta sequences and their occurrence across donors. In an earlier analysis of about 590 of the donors, high-throughput TCR beta sequencing was used to judge whether each TCR beta V gene segment behaved as functional or pseudogenic. Donor age, sex, ethnicity and CMV serostatus were compiled together with the repertoire data. In a later genetic analysis, genome-wide SNP genotypes for about three fifths of the roughly 670 donors were used, and that subset was treated as a discovery cohort. All discovery cohort repertoires had been generated on a single sequencing platform. Both class I and class II loci were covered by HLA typing, at four-digit resolution. The number of donors typed differed by locus, with roughly 620-630 for A, B, C, DRB1 and DQB1, more than 500 for DQA1, under 610 for DPA1, and 450 to 480 for DPB1. Five DR-DQ haplotypes were handled as single units for association and clustering because linkage in the cohort was strong. Among a few hundred genotyped donors of the cohort, an average of about 240,000 unique TCR beta nucleotide sequences were sequenced per donor, around 18% of them non-productive.

The study at large found these results: A later genetic analysis associated a missense DCLRE1C variant with V-gene and J-gene trimming of TCR beta chains, and an independent cohort replicated the association. In an earlier analysis of 450 to 750 of the donors, most TCR beta V segments appeared in productive rearrangements about 87% or about 30% of the time, broadly matching IMGT annotations. In a later analysis, several top co-occurrence clusters were reported to appear linked to parvovirus B19, influenza, CMV and Epstein-Barr virus. Because HLA typing was missing for some donors at each locus, association tests included only the typed subset. Immune exposure information for the cohort was limited to CMV serostatus. Strong co-occurrence of HLA alleles, especially DR and DQ, made assigning TCR associations to individual alleles difficult. In a later analysis, most CMV-associated TCR beta chains were found to appear HLA-restricted, with HLA associations seemingly driven largely by CMV exposure. In vitro tests confirmed that a few of the cytomegalovirus-associated TCR beta chains recognize cytomegalovirus antigens. Only TCR beta chains were sequenced in this cohort, and the absence of alpha or paired-chain data limited detectable features. The earlier analysis of 587 of the donors excluded about 16 rarely observed V segments, including chromosome 9 orphons, because counts were too low. Most TCR sequences were observed very rarely across donors, whereas some public TCRs were present in many individuals. A later analysis found that HLA-associated TCR beta chains were more clonally expanded and had lower generation probabilities than equally common non-associated chains. In a later analysis, some 17,000 TCR beta sequences were associated with specific HLA alleles at a false discovery rate of 0.05. Cytomegalovirus status was reported to be diagnosed by the classifier with high specificity and sensitivity in both the original and validation cohorts. According to a later genetic analysis, donors in an Asian-associated ancestry cluster had fewer N-insertions in productive TCRs than the approximately 710-donor mean. A further reported finding was that TCR beta sequences accurately predicted the HLA-A and HLA-B alleles for most subjects in the first cohort. According to a later analysis, TCR association rates differed among HLA loci, with DRB1 alleles showing the most associated TCRs and HLA-C alleles showing the fewest. Linkage disequilibrium might explain the correlated functional status among segregating V segments, but an unknown experimental factor could not be excluded. The sequencing pipeline was judged likely to have produced a cluster of highly shared sequence variants as a technical artifact. It was suggested by the authors that the approach could potentially be generalized to other disease states and immunological phenotypes. Presence/absence analyses assumed roughly uniform sequencing depth across donors, an assumption that may not hold. A total of 164 TCR beta chains were listed by the study as associated with cytomegalovirus.

Library creation used the immunoSEQ multiplex PCR assay. For the multiplex PCR, a mixture combining 60 forward primers for TCR Vbeta segments and 13 reverse primers for TCR Jbeta segments was used. Amplification of the CDR3 region of rearranged TCR beta genes was performed with a multiplex PCR assay on genomic DNA. The Illumina HiSeq System was used to sequence the amplified TCR beta libraries as 87-base-pair reads. As for the authors' bioinformatics: Across the 670 or so repertoires, a later analysis counted 60 million to 90 million unique TCR beta chains, roughly 11 million of which were shared by at least two donors. Raw reads were error-corrected and collapsed into unique sequences by a nearest-neighbor algorithm in which closely related sequences were merged to remove PCR and sequencing errors. CDR3 sequences were aligned to IMGT reference sequences to assign V, D and J gene segments. For a sequence to be retained, a match of at least six nucleotides was required to both a V gene segment and a J gene segment. Rearrangements were called productive when the CDR3 lacked stop codons and stayed in frame with V and J; all others were non-productive. CDR3 was defined according to IMGT convention as the region running from the second conserved V-encoded cysteine to the conserved J-encoded phenylalanine. The earlier analysis of about 560 of the donors excluded any sequence lacking an unambiguous match to a single V gene segment. In an earlier analysis of around 590 of the donors, a V segment was called functional when productive rearrangements were above 56.7%, and segregating when the standard deviation between donors exceeded 5%. To diagnose cytomegalovirus status from the catalog of TCR beta chain sequences, a statistical classification framework was built. V and J gene assignment, in a later analysis, came from comparing TCR nucleotide sequences with IMGT/GENE-DB human TR gene sequences. Using the TCRdist pipeline, a later analysis assigned CDR3 sequences along with most-parsimonious VDJ recombination scenarios. In a later analysis, every TCR beta chain was defined by the combination of its CDR3 amino acid sequence and its V-gene family, and reads without a unique V-gene family were dropped. To address suspected cross-contamination and a sequencing artifact, a later analysis removed roughly 580 highly shared, low-generation-probability nucleotide sequences. A later analysis calculated a clonal expansion index for each public chain from normalized within-repertoire ranks of inferred template counts. Generation probabilities in a later analysis came from a VDJ recombination model fitted to out-of-frame rearrangements, and those results were checked against IGoR. Hypergeometric tests were used in a later analysis to score TCR-TCR, TCR-HLA and TCR-CMV co-occurrence, with a repertoire-size bias correction applied to the TCR pairs. False discovery rates were estimated in a later analysis by permuting HLA or CMV assignments 20 times. In a later analysis, co-occurring TCRs were grouped using DBSCAN, and TCRdist sequence similarity was added for clustering within HLA-allele-positive subsets. Repertoires with fewer than 30,000 or more than 120,000 public chains were left out of co-occurrence clustering, as were about 5 repertoires with anomalous nucleotide sharing. TCRdb carries this immuneACCESS record with in-frame sequences only. Its versions omit some clonotypes, under half of them owing to an unresolved V gene in the studies checked, with the rest unexplained. D and trimming were read from the DNA, whereas the V and J calls and clone size are those reported in that table. This sample lists about 140,000 clones; more than 70% were detected once. The top ten clones comprise under 1.5% of the sample.

About this clone itself: The target of this receptor is not known. Per-base qualities were not stored, and no clone one base away is much larger.

The cohort consisted of 650 to 700 healthy bone marrow donors. Cohort members were all nominally healthy when sampled, although unrecorded immune exposures were likely present. The donor was CMV seropositive and belonged to the group of 250 to 300 seropositive cohort members. Every donor gave a peripheral blood sample, and the peripheral blood mononuclear cells from that sample were used for TCR beta sequencing. The Qiagen DNeasy Blood Extraction Kit was used to extract genomic DNA from the blood cell samples. The specimen sequenced was PBMCs. The sequence derives from a male donor in good health and CMV-seropositive.

In nucleotide form, the sequence is TGTGCCAGCAGCTTAGAGGGGGTAGCGGGGGGGTCGAGAGAGACCCAGTACTTC. It codes for CASSLEGVAGGSRETQYF. The sequence links TRBV11-2 to TRBJ2-5, with 11 middle bases fitting TRBD2. Including cysteine and phenylalanine, the CDR3 has 18 amino acids. The kept DNA is CDR3 alone, 54 bases in frame from the first base. Trimming leaves V shorter by 0 bases and J shorter by 4 bases, with the junction holding 10 bases beyond the gene matches. As encoded in the germline V gene, CDR1 is SGHAT while CDR2 is FQNNGV.